This T cell receptor beta chain is from a study of identical twins. The CDR3 contains 13 residues. After removal of 2 bases from V and 5 bases from J, the junction contained 2 bases not matched to a gene. Germline-derived CDR1 and CDR2 are MNHEY and SVGAGI. The table lists this clonotype with a few counts. TCRdb analysed the 5' RACE reads with MiXCR anew, one entry per CDR3 protein. Seen here are some 440,000 distinct CDR3 sequences, 24% observed once, and the top ten hold around 3%. The same data also went into a second study, on T cells expressing NK-cell markers. Per that study: Several of the experiments relied on an anti-gamma-delta TCR antibody so that only alpha-beta TCR T cells were sorted.

This rearrangement joins TRBV6-5 to TRBJ1-1; TRBD1 matches 7 bases. Sequenced sample: CD4+ T cells sorted from blood. The clonotype comes from a woman in her late teens or twenties in good health. The CDR3 is CASSYDRETEAFF. The DNA for the CDR3 is TGTGCCAGCAGTTACGACAGGGAAACTGAAGCTTTCTTT.